The rows below give T cell receptor beta chains drawn from one sample of a study of T cells after posttransplantation cyclophosphamide. Sequencing used immunoSEQ multiplex PCR; TCRdb keeps in-frame clones, though not all of them. Listed for the sample are approximately 40,000 clones, none seen a single time. Sequencing was done on a sample of PBMCs. The receptors were sampled from a man aged 35-49 years in good health, CMV-negative, and a related stem cell transplant donor. Each CDR3 is given with its conserved first and last residue. D genes are given only for firm matches. A row's size may be missing; if present it is once, few, many or a size class.

CDR3nt	CDR3aa	d_gene	abundance	v_gene	j_gene
TGCGCCAGCAGCCCCCCGAACAGGGCCTATGCCGGGGAGCTGTTTTTT	CASSPPNRAYAGELFF	-	many	TRBV5-1	TRBJ2-2
TGTGCTAGCAGCTTAGGCGTTACAGGGGTCCAAGAGACCCAGTACTTC	CASSLGVTGVQETQYF	TRBD1	many	TRBV7-7	TRBJ2-5
TGTGCCAGCAGCTTATCAGGGGGCAGGTATAGCAATCAGCCCCAGCATTTT	CASSLSGGRYSNQPQHF	TRBD1	many	TRBV7-9	TRBJ1-5
TGCGCCAGCAGGATGAGGACAGGGGAGGAGACCCAGTACTTC	CASRMRTGEETQYF	TRBD1	many	TRBV5-1	TRBJ2-5
TGCGCCAGCAGCTTAAACAGGGGGCAAGATGAAAAACTGTTTTTT	CASSLNRGQDEKLFF	TRBD1	many	TRBV5-1	TRBJ1-4
TGTGCCAGCAGTCCAGGGAGGATGGGCACTGAAGCTTTCTTT	CASSPGRMGTEAFF	-	-	TRBV11-2	TRBJ1-1
TGTGCCCCCCGGGGAGGTGTTGGTTCCTACAATGAGCAGTTCTTC	CAPRGGVGSYNEQFF	-	many	TRBV7-3	TRBJ2-1
TGCGCCAGCAGCCCAACGACAGTATACAATGAGCAGTTCTTC	CASSPTTVYNEQFF	-	many	TRBV5-1	TRBJ2-1
TGTGCCAGTAGTATAGCGGCCCGGGAGAACACCGGGGAGCTGTTTTTT	CASSIAARENTGELFF	-	many	TRBV19	TRBJ2-2
TGTGCCAGTACGGGGACAGGCTTGTTGAGCACTGAAGCTTTCTTT	CASTGTGLLSTEAFF	TRBD1	many	TRBV19	TRBJ1-1
TGTGCCAGTAGTATAGAAGAGAACTATGGCTACACCTTC	CASSIEENYGYTF	-	many	TRBV19	TRBJ1-2
TGTGCCAGCAAGACAACTAGCACAGATACGCAGTATTTT	CASKTTSTDTQYF	-	many	TRBV6-6	TRBJ2-3
TGTGCCAGCTCACGGACAGGTACTTTGAACACTGAAGCTTTCTTT	CASSRTGTLNTEAFF	TRBD1	few	TRBV18	TRBJ1-1
TGTGCCAGCAGCTTAGATAGTGGAGCCGGGGAGCTGTTTTTT	CASSLDSGAGELFF	-	few	TRBV7-2	TRBJ2-2
TGTGCCAGCAGTGAACTAGCGGGGGCTTTCGACGAGCAGTACTTC	CASSELAGAFDEQYF	TRBD2	many	TRBV6-1	TRBJ2-7
TGTGCCAGCAGTACTCCTATATCAATTGAGCAGTTCTTC	CASSTPISIEQFF	-	many	TRBV6-4	TRBJ2-1
TGTGCCAGTAGTATTGAGGAAAGCACAGATACGCAGTATTTT	CASSIEESTDTQYF	-	many	TRBV19	TRBJ2-3
TGTGCCAGTACCTCACAGGGGCTATCTAACTATGGCTACACCTTC	CASTSQGLSNYGYTF	TRBD1	many	TRBV19	TRBJ1-2
TGTGCCAGCAACGAGGGGGGGGATGGCTACACCTTC	CASNEGGDGYTF	-	many	TRBV2	TRBJ1-2
TGTGCCAGCAGCTACCGGGGGAACTATGGCTACACCTTC	CASSYRGNYGYTF	-	many	TRBV7-8	TRBJ1-2
TGTGCCAGCAGACCCGGGGTAGCGGGAGTCTCCGAGACCCAGTACTTC	CASRPGVAGVSETQYF	TRBD2	many	TRBV7-8	TRBJ2-5
TGTGCCAGCAGTTATGGCGGGAGTATGGAGACCCAGTACTTC	CASSYGGSMETQYF	TRBD2	few	TRBV6-5	TRBJ2-5
TGCGCCAGCAGCCAAGGACTGTACGAGCAGTACTTC	CASSQGLYEQYF	-	many	TRBV4-1	TRBJ2-7
TGTGCCACCAGCACGGGGACAATTTGGGCAGATACGCAGTATTTT	CATSTGTIWADTQYF	-	many	TRBV15	TRBJ2-3
TGTGCCAGCAGTGACACTAGCGGTACTAGCACAGATACGCAGTATTTT	CASSDTSGTSTDTQYF	TRBD2	many	TRBV6-4	TRBJ2-3
TGCGCCAGCAGCTTTGGACAGGGTCCCACAGATACGCAGTATTTT	CASSFGQGPTDTQYF	TRBD1	many	TRBV5-1	TRBJ2-3
TGTGCCAGCAGCTCTCTAGCGGGAGGGGACACCGGGGAGCTGTTTTTT	CASSSLAGGDTGELFF	TRBD2	many	TRBV7-2	TRBJ2-2
TGTGCCACCAGCAGAGAAAGCGGGGGGGCATATGAGCAGTTCTTC	CATSRESGGAYEQFF	TRBD2	many	TRBV15	TRBJ2-1
TGCGCCAGCAGCGTCAGGCCGGACGGACTGTACTTCTTC	CASSVRPDGLYFF	-	many	TRBV5-1	TRBJ2-1
TGTGCCAGCAGTCAGGACAGGGGGGTAGCTTTCTTT	CASSQDRGVAFF	TRBD1	few	TRBV27	TRBJ1-1
TGTGCCATCGCCGCGGGTTACACTGAAGCTTTCTTT	CAIAAGYTEAFF	-	many	TRBV10-3	TRBJ1-1
TGTGCCAGCAGCCATTCCCACACCCACAATGAGCAGTTCTTC	CASSHSHTHNEQFF	-	-	TRBV7-9	TRBJ2-1
TGTGCCAGCAGCGTACAGGGGGCAGGTGGTGAAAAACTGTTTTTT	CASSVQGAGGEKLFF	TRBD1	-	TRBV7-2	TRBJ1-4
TGTGCCAGCAACCCCGGGACTAGTAATTACAATGAGCAGTTCTTC	CASNPGTSNYNEQFF	TRBD2	many	TRBV6-6	TRBJ2-1
TGTGCCAGCAAACAGTTATTTCAGCCCCAGCATTTT	CASKQLFQPQHF	-	medium-sized	TRBV6-1	TRBJ1-5
TGTGCCTGGAGTGCATTAGGGGCGGATGAGCAGTTCTTC	CAWSALGADEQFF	-	few	TRBV30	TRBJ2-1
TGTGCCAGCAGCCCTAGGGGACTAGCGGGAGCAGATACGCAGTATTTT	CASSPRGLAGADTQYF	TRBD2	-	TRBV7-2	TRBJ2-3
TGTGCCAGCAGTCCCGGGGGGAAGAACACCGGGGAGCTGTTTTTT	CASSPGGKNTGELFF	TRBD2	many	TRBV11-3	TRBJ2-2
TGCGCCAGCAGCCAATTGGCTAGCGGTTCGGGGGCCCAGTACTTC	CASSQLASGSGAQYF	TRBD2	few	TRBV4-1	TRBJ2-5
TGTGCCAGCAGCTTAGCCCCAACTATCTCTGGAAACACCATATATTTT	CASSLAPTISGNTIYF	-	many	TRBV7-2	TRBJ1-3